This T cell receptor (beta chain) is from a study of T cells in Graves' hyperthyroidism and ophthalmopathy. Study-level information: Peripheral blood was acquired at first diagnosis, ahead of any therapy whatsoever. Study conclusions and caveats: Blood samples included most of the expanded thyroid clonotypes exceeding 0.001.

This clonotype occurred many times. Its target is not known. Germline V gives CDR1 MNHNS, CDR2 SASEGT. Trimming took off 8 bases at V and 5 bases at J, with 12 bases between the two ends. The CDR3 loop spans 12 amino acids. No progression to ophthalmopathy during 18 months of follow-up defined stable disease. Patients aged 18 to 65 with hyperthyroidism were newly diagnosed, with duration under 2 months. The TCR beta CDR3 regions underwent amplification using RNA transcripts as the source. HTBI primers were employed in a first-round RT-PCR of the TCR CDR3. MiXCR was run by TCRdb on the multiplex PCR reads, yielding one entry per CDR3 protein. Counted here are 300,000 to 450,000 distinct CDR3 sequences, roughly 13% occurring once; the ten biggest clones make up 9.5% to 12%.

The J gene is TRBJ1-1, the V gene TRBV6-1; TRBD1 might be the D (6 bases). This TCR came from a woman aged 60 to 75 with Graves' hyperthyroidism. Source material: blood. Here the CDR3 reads CASGTTRTEAFF. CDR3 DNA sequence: TGTGCCAGCGGGACAACGAGGACTGAAGCTTTCTTT.